This entry describes one TCR beta chain. Its antigen is unknown. CD8 cells regarded as naive lacked CD45RO, were positively chosen for CCR7, and omitted terminally differentiated effector memory CD45RA+ cells. This specimen belongs to a study of shared clonotypes between healthy human individuals. The germline CDR1 and CDR2 sequences are SGDLS and YYNGEE. With 9 bases removed from V and 2 bases from J, the gap between germline ends came to 21 bases. This CDR3 comprises 15 residues. Notes on the study in general: Inspection by rarefaction showed sorted-subset sequencing to be incomplete despite large depth. In contrast to clonotypes shared by all four donors, non-shared clonotypes had lower generation probabilities. Only blood was sampled, and tissue TCR repertoires likely differ from blood ones. Naive CD4 clonotypes overlapped across a handful of donors at roughly 5%.

The data were produced by immunoSEQ multiplex PCR, yet TCRdb's version contains in-frame clones alone and is incomplete. The profile shows approximately 650,000 clones, around 95% of them singletons. The sequencing input was naive CD8+ T cells sorted from blood. The clonotype comes from a woman aged 25 to 39 in good health. The rearrangement joins TRBV9 to TRBJ2-7; weak D call: TRBD1 (5 bases). The CDR3: CATLSSTDTTYEQYF. The CDR3 coding sequence is TGTGCCACCCTCTCCTCAACGGACACCACCTACGAGCAGTACTTC.